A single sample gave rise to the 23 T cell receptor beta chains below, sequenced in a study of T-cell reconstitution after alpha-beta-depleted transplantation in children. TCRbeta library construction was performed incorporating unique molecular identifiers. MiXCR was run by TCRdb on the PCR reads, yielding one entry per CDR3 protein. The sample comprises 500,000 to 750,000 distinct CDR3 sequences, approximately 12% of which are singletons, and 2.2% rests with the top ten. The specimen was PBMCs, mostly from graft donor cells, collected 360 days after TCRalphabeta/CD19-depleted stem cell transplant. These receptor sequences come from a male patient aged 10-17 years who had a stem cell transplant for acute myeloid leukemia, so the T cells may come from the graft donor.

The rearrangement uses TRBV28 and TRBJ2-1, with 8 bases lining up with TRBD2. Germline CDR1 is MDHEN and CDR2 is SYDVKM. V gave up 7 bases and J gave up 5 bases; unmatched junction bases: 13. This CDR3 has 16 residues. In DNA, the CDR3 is TGTGCCAGCAATCTACCGGGACTAGATTCCCACAATGAGCAGTTCTTC. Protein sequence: CASNLPGLDSHNEQFF.

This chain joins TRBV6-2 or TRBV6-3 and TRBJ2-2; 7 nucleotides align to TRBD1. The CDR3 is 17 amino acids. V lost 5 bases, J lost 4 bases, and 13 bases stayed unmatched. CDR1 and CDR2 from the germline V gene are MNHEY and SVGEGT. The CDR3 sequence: CASSTSETGLFTGELFF. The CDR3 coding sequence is TGTGCCAGCAGTACCTCCGAGACAGGGCTATTCACCGGGGAGCTGTTTTTT.

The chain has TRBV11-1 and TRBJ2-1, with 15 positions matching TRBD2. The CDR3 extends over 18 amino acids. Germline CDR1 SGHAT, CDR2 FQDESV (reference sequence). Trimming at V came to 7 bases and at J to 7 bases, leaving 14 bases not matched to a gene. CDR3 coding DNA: TGTGCCAGCACCTTTCCAGGACTAGCGGGAGGGTCGTTTAATGAGCAGTTCTTC. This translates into CASTFPGLAGGSFNEQFF.

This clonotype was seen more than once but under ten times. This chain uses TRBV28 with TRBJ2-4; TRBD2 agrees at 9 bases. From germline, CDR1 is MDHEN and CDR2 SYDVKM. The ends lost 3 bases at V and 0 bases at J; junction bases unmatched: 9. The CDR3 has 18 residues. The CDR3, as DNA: TGTGCCAGCAGTTTCCTTAGACTAGCGGATTTAGCCAAAAACATTCAGTACTTC. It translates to CASSFLRLADLAKNIQYF.

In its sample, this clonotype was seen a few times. CDR3 bases: TGTGCCACCTTCCGGGGAGAGACCCAGTACTTC. This encodes CATFRGETQYF. V gene TRBV25-1 combines with J gene TRBJ2-5; perhaps TRBD2 as D (5 bases). The CDR3 covers 11 residues. Germline V CDR1 and CDR2: MGHDK, SYGVNS. V was clipped by 10 bases and J by 4 bases, with 10 bases between them.

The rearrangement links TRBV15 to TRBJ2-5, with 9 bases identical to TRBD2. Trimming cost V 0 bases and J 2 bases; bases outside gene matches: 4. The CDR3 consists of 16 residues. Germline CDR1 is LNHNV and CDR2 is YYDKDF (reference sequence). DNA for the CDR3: TGTGCCACCAGCAGAGATAGCGGGAGACCTCAAGAGACCCAGTACTTC. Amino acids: CATSRDSGRPQETQYF.

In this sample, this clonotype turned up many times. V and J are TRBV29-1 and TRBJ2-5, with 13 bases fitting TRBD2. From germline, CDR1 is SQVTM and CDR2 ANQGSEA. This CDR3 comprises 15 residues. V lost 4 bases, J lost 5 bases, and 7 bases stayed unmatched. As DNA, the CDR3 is TGCAGCGTTGGTAGGGGACTAGCGGGACGGGAGACCCAGTACTTC. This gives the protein CSVGRGLAGRETQYF.

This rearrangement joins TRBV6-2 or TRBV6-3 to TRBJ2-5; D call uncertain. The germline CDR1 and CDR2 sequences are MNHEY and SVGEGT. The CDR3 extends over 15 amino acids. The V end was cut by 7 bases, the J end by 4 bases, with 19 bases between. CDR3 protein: CASTTRRGYSETQYF. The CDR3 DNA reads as TGTGCCAGCACCACCCGTAGAGGCTATTCAGAGACCCAGTACTTC.

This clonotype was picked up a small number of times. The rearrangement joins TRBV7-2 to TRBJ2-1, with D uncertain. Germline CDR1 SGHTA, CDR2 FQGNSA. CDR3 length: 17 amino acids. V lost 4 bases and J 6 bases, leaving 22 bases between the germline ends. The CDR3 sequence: CASSWPEGRRPGNEQFF. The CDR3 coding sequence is TGTGCCAGCAGCTGGCCCGAAGGGCGGCGCCCCGGCAATGAGCAGTTCTTC.

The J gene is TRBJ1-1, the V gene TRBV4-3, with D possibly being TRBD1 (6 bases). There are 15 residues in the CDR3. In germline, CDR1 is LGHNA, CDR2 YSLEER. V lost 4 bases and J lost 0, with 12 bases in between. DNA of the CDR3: TGCGCCAGCAGCCGGCTACAGGGATTGAACACTGAAGCTTTCTTT. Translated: CASSRLQGLNTEAFF.

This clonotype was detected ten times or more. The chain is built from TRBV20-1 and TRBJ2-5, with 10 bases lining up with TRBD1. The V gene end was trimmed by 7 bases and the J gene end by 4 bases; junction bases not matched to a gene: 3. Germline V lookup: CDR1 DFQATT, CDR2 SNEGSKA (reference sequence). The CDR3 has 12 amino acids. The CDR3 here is CSGDRGLETQYF. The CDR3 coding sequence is TGCAGTGGTGACAGGGGGCTAGAGACCCAGTACTTC.

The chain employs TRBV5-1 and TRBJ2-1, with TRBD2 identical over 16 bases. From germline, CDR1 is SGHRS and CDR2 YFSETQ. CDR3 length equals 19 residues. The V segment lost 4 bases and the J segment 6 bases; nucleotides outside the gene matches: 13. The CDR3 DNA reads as TGCGCCAGCAGCCCTGAGGGGACTAGCGGGAGGGCCGGTCGCAATGAGCAGTTCTTC. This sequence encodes CASSPEGTSGRAGRNEQFF.

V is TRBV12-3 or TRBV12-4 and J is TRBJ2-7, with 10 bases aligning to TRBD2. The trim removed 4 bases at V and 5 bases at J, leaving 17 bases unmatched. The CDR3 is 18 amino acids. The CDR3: CASSSNIVASGRLNEQYF. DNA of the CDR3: TGTGCCAGCAGTTCAAATATAGTGGCTAGCGGGAGACTCAACGAGCAGTACTTC.

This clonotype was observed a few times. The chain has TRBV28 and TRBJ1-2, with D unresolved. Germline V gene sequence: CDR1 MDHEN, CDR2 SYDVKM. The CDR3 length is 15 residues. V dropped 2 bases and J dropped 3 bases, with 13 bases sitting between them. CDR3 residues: CASSLSPGNYYGYTF. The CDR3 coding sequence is TGTGCCAGCAGTTTAAGTCCGGGAAACTACTATGGCTACACCTTC.

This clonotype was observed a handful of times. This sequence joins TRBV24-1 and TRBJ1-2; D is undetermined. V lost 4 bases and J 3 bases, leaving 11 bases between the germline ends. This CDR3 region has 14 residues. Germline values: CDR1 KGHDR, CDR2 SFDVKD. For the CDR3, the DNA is TGTGCCACCAGTGAAAAATGGACTGACTATGGCTACACCTTC. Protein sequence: CATSEKWTDYGYTF.

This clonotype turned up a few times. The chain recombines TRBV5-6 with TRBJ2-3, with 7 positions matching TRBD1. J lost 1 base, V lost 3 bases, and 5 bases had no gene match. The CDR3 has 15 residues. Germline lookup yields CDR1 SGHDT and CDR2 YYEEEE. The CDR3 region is CASSSGQLRTDTQYF. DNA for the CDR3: TGTGCCAGCAGCTCGGGACAGTTACGCACAGATACGCAGTATTTT. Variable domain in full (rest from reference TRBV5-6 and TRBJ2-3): DAGVTQSPTHLIKTRGQQVTLRCSPKSGHDTVSWYQQALGQGPQFIFQYYEEEERQRGNFPDRFSGHQFPNYSSELNVNALLLGDSALYLCASSSGQLRTDTQYFGPGTRLTVL.

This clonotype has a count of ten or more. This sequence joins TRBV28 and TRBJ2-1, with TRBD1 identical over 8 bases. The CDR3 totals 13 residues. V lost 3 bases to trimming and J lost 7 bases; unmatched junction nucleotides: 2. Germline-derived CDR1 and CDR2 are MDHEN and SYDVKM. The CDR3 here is CASSFQGANEQFF. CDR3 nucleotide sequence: TGTGCCAGCAGTTTTCAGGGGGCGAATGAGCAGTTCTTC.

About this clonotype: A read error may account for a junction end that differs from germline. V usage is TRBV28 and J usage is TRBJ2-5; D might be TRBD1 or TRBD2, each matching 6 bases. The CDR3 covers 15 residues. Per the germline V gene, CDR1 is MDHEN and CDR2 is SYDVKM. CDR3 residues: CASRPSGAGGETEYF. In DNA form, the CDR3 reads TGTGCCAGCAGGCCTTCAGGGGCCGGGGGCGAGACCGAGTACTTC.

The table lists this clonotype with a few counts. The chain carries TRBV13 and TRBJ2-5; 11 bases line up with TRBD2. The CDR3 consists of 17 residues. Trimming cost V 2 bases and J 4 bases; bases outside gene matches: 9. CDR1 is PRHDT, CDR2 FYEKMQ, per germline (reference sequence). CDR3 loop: CASSLPLAGAPTETQYF. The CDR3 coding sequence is TGTGCCAGCAGCTTACCACTAGCGGGAGCCCCGACAGAGACCCAGTACTTC. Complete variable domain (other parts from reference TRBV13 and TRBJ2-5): AAGVIQSPRHLIKEKRETATLKCYPIPRHDTVYWYQQGPGQDPQFLISFYEKMQSDKGSIPDRFSAQQFSDYHSELNMSSLELGDSALYFCASSLPLAGAPTETQYFGPGTRLLVL.

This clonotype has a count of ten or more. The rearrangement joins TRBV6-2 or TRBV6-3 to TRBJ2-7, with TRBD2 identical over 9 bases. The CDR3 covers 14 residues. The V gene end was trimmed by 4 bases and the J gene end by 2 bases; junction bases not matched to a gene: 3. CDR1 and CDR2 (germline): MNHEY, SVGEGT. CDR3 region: CASSWGLAAYEQYF. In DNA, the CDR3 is TGTGCCAGCAGTTGGGGACTAGCCGCCTACGAGCAGTACTTC.

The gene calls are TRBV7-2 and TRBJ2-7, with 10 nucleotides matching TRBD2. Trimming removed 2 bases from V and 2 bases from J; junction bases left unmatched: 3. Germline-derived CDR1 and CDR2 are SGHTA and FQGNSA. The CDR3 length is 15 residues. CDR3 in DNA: TGTGCCAGCAGCTTAACTAGCGGGACCACCTACGAGCAGTACTTC. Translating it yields CASSLTSGTTYEQYF.

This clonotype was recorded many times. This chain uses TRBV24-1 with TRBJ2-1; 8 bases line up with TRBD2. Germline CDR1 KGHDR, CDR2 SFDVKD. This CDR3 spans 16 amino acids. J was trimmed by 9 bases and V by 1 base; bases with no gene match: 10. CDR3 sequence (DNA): TGTGCCACCAGTGATTTAGCGGCGGGAGGACTTGGTGAGCAGTTCTTC. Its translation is CATSDLAAGGLGEQFF.

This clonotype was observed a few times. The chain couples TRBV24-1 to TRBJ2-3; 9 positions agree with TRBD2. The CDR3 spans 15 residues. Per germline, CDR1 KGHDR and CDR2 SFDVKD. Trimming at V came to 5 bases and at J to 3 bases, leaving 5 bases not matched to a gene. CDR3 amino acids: CATSAASGITDTQYF. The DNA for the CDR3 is TGTGCCACCAGTGCCGCTAGCGGGATTACAGATACGCAGTATTTT.